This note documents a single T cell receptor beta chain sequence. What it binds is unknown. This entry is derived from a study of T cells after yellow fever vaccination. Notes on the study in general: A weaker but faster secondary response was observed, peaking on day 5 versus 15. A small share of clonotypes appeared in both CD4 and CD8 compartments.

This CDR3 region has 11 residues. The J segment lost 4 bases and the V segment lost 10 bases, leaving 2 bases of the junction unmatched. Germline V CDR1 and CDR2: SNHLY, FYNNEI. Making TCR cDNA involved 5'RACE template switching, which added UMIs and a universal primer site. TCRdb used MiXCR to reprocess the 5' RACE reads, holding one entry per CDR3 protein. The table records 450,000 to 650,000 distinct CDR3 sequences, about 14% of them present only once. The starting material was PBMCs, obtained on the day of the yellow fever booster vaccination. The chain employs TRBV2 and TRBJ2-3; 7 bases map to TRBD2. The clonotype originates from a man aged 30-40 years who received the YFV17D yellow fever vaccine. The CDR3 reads CANLAADTQYF. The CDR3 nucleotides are TGTGCCAACCTAGCGGCAGATACGCAGTATTTT.